This T cell receptor (beta chain) was observed in a study of blood T cell repertoires in COVID-19. About the study: Collection of acute and convalescent COVID-19 samples took place in the United States, Italy and Spain.

Sequenced by immunoSEQ multiplex PCR; TCRdb stores in-frame clones only, minus some. The sample consists of around 140,000 clones, 70% to 90% of them appearing once. Membership in each cohort depended on participant-reported clinical history. Symptom resolution, clearance, or two negative PCRs marked the recovered donors of Cohort 3. The CDR3 extends over 14 amino acids. CDR1 is SGHNT, CDR2 YYREEE, per germline (reference sequence). Trimming took 4 bases from V and 1 from J; bases not matched to a gene: 4. The receptor comes from a man aged 50 to 59 who had recovered from COVID-19. The chain joins TRBV5-4 to TRBJ1-1; the match to TRBD1 covers 7 bases. Material for sequencing was PBMCs or T cells enriched from blood (not recorded which). The CDR3 loop is CASSVRGKNTEAFF. The CDR3 bases are TGTGCCAGCAGCGTCAGGGGGAAGAACACTGAAGCTTTCTTT.